This T cell receptor (beta chain) comes out of a study of CD8 T cells in ankylosing spondylitis. Study results and caveats: Characteristic, it appeared, of ankylosing spondylitis blood was a TCR beta motif of 7 or 8 highly homologous variants. Clones linked with disease were CD8+ and fairly uncommon in the peripheral blood.

Germline loops: CDR1 SGHNT, CDR2 YYREEE (reference sequence). The CDR3 extends over 12 amino acids. Quantitative molecular-barcoded 5'-RACE generated the TCR beta libraries. TCRdb re-derived calls from the 5' RACE reads in MiXCR, one entry per CDR3 protein. The data show about 240,000 distinct CDR3 sequences, with 7.5% to 9% seen just once and approximately 7% held by the top ten. On this clonotype itself: Its antigen remains unidentified. This may be a read error, as it is one base from a much larger clone.

This receptor was identified in a male donor with ankylosing spondylitis or in good health (not recorded which). The source material was blood, either unsorted or a sorted T cell fraction (not recorded which). The chain combines TRBV5-4 with TRBJ1-5, with D hard to call. Here the CDR3 DNA reads TGTGCCAGCAGCTTGCACAATCGGCCCCAGCATTTT. Amino acid sequence: CASSLHNRPQHF.